The text below deals with one T cell receptor beta chain. The sample is drawn from a study of blood T cell repertoires in COVID-19. CDR1 is PRHDT, CDR2 FYEKMQ, per germline (reference sequence). CDR3 size: 11 residues. Trimming cost V 6 bases and J 6 bases, with 8 bases left between them. Grouping used clinical history reported by participants in a survey and questionnaire. Clones were read by immunoSEQ multiplex PCR, and TCRdb kept only the in-frame ones, dropping some. The data show some 220,000 clones, more than 80% seen once. The TCR sequence derives from a woman aged 35 to 49 with acute COVID-19. The J gene is TRBJ1-1, the V gene TRBV13; D remains ambiguous. Input material: PBMCs or T cells enriched from blood (not recorded which). The CDR3 DNA reads TGTGCCAGCAGTCTTTATGCTGAAGCTTTCTTT. It translates to CASSLYAEAFF.